Listed below are T cell receptor beta chains from one sample, sequenced in a study of cytomegalovirus exposure and HLA in healthy donors. Using immunoSEQ multiplex PCR, the repertoire was profiled, and TCRdb retains in-frame clones only, with some absent. The sample holds about 110,000 clones. Sequenced input: PBMCs. All receptors come from a man aged 35 to 55 in good health and CMV-seropositive. CDR3s include the opening cysteine and the closing phenylalanine or tryptophan.

>TRBV18
CASSPGGQPYEQYF
>TRBV7-9
CASSLIFLAGGRPPNEQFF
>TRBV28
CASSFPSTPTGSLGYEQYF
>TRBV4-1
CASSQDRGTGANVLTF
>TRBV29-1
CSVARDSGTGELFF
>TRBV5-1
CASSLDGGREPQHF
>TRBV4-2
CASSQVTGIGEQFF
>TRBV29-1
CSVGGPSNEQFF
>TRBV5-6
CASSLGGRPFYEQYF
>TRBV10-1
CASSEGGPGDPEAFF
>TRBV9
CASSEKVAGGAETQYF
>TRBV28
CASSYPPRGDQETQYF
>TRBV5-1
CASSGDTPEQYF
>TRBV5-6
CASSYRQLSYEQYF
>TRBV19
CASSITGGAYEQYF
>TRBV6-1
CASSEGRTSGYEQYF
>TRBV28
CASSPNPGGALYGYTF
>TRBV27
CASSFDRGLEQYF
>TRBV5-4
CASSSTSGSYEQYF
>TRBV28
CASSLGSARIDPSYEQYF
>TRBV7-2
CASSSHLETPIRYF
>TRBV5-1
CASSQLTGAIMNTEAFF
>TRBV19
CASRGRGPAGELFF
>TRBV6-6
CASSKQGSNQPQHF
>TRBV4-2
CASSQLGGTDTQYF
>TRBV11-2
CASSISGGGTDTQYF
>TRBV7-3
CASSPNRGTQETQYF
>TRBV7-9
CASSSDRAAKNIQYF
>TRBV28
CASSPVQGSNQPQHF
>TRBV5-1
CASSTLGPANTGELFF
>TRBV11-3
CASSGSAGANVLTF
>TRBV7-2
CASSINAGGSAYEQYF
>TRBV4-3
CASSQADRVEPQHF
>TRBV6-5
CASSSGQFNTGELFF
>TRBV29-1
CSVGESGAYEQYF
>TRBV6-1
CASSNAAAQYF
>TRBV6-1
CASSERDTASRGKNIQYF
>TRBV6-1
CASSQGRETEAFF
>TRBV10-3
CAISGKGDTVLSSGANVLTF
>TRBV5-1
CASSLGRVPYEQYF
>TRBV9
CASSRDSPYEQYF
>TRBV29-1
CSIWESGNEQFF
>TRBV18
CASSPPRNSGSSDTQYF
>TRBV2
CASSEVGGVNTGELFF
>TRBV11-2
CASSLDRDEQYF
>TRBV19
CASSMSLAGVYEQFF
>TRBV7-6
CASSLISLEGEQFF
>TRBV5-1
CASSFSTGPIANTGELFF
>TRBV15
CATSRDYGTSGRGGTGELFF
>TRBV30
CAWTDKSYEQYF
>TRBV6-6
CASSYALGETQYF
>TRBV5-1
CASNSQGGGTDMQYF
>TRBV18
CASSPPGQLWETQYF
>TRBV6-4
CASSASGFNEQFF